This is a list of T cell receptor beta chains from one sample in a study of T cells in Graves' hyperthyroidism and ophthalmopathy. MiXCR was run by TCRdb on the multiplex PCR reads, yielding one entry per CDR3 protein. The sample lists some 770,000 distinct CDR3 sequences, about a sixth occurring once. Sequenced: blood. These receptors all stem from a man between 18 and 29 years old with Graves' hyperthyroidism. Both conserved end residues are part of each CDR3. A D gene is named only where the DNA matches it firmly. Expanded clones are given a class, and other clones once, few, many or no size at all.

NA	TRBJ2-1	TRBV29-1	few	CSVGAGTGEFNEQFF	TGCAGCGTTGGAGCCGGGACGGGGGAGTTCAATGAGCAGTTCTTC
NA	TRBJ1-1	TRBV6-2/TRBV6-3	few	CASSSLRRRNTEAFF	TGTGCCAGCAGTTCCCTGAGACGGAGGAACACTGAAGCTTTCTTT
NA	TRBJ2-7	TRBV9	many	CASSRYEAGAYEQYF	TGTGCCAGCAGCCGATACGAGGCAGGGGCCTACGAGCAGTACTTC
NA	TRBJ2-1	TRBV4-1	NA	CASSQGEGVNEQFF	TGCGCCAGCAGCCAAGGGGAGGGGGTCAATGAGCAGTTCTTC
TRBD2	TRBJ2-7	TRBV10-3	few	CAIRPGLAGGNSDEQYF	TGTGCCATCAGGCCGGGACTAGCGGGAGGAAACTCGGACGAGCAGTACTTC
NA	TRBJ2-7	TRBV20-1	few	CSAQGYVSYEQYF	TGCAGTGCCCAGGGATACGTCTCCTACGAGCAGTACTTC
NA	TRBJ2-5	TRBV5-8	once	CASSDGLFQETQYF	TGTGCCAGCAGCGACGGACTTTTCCAAGAGACCCAGTACTTC
NA	TRBJ2-5	TRBV28	many	CASSPGPASYQETQYF	TGTGCCAGCAGCCCTGGACCGGCCTCGTACCAAGAGACCCAGTACTTC
NA	TRBJ2-2	TRBV19	NA	CASKQLANTGELFF	TGTGCCAGTAAACAGCTAGCTAACACCGGGGAGCTGTTTTTT
TRBD2	TRBJ2-3	TRBV20-1	few	CSARDLTSGRVTDTQYF	TGCAGTGCTAGAGATCTTACTAGCGGGAGAGTAACAGATACGCAGTATTTT
NA	TRBJ2-5	TRBV14	NA	CASSQEGSSSRGETQYF	TGTGCCAGCAGCCAAGAGGGCAGTTCCTCGCGGGGAGAGACCCAGTACTTC
TRBD2	TRBJ2-1	TRBV12-5	NA	CVSRPSGYNEQFF	TGTGTAAGTCGGCCTAGCGGATACAATGAGCAGTTCTTC
TRBD1	TRBJ1-6	TRBV20-1	NA	CSARRDSIYNSPLHF	TGCAGTGCTAGAAGGGACAGCATCTATAATTCACCCCTCCACTTT
NA	TRBJ2-7	TRBV28	many	CASRPTGRSYEQYF	TGTGCCAGCAGGCCGACAGGCCGCTCCTACGAGCAGTACTTC
TRBD2	TRBJ2-1	TRBV19	few	CASSMRASGEQFF	TGTGCCAGTAGTATGAGAGCTAGCGGGGAGCAGTTCTTC
NA	TRBJ1-1	TRBV7-9	many	CASYISGNTEAFF	TGTGCCAGCTATATTAGTGGGAACACTGAAGCTTTCTTT
TRBD2	TRBJ2-5	TRBV2	NA	CASSDAASGRKQETQYF	TGTGCCAGCAGTGACGCCGCTAGCGGGAGAAAGCAAGAGACCCAGTACTTC
NA	TRBJ1-2	TRBV28	many	CASSLTGLYGYTF	TGTGCCAGCAGTTTGACAGGCCTTTATGGCTACACCTTC
TRBD1	TRBJ2-7	TRBV11-2	many	CASSSLRDRDAKTYEQYF	TGTGCCAGCAGCTCACTCCGGGACAGGGACGCCAAAACATACGAGCAGTACTTC
TRBD1	TRBJ1-5	TRBV7-9	NA	CASSDEGALGNQPQHF	TGTGCCAGCAGCGACGAGGGGGCGTTGGGCAATCAGCCCCAGCATTTT